The 17 T cell receptor beta chains below were found in one sample sequenced in a study of cytotoxic CD8 clonotypes in ibrutinib-treated CLL. Sequenced by immunoSEQ multiplex PCR; TCRdb stores in-frame clones only, minus some. The sample contains 10,000 to 15,000 clones, around 62% of which appear only once. The sample here was PBMCs, taken before ibrutinib treatment. The receptors shown here come from a human donor with chronic lymphocytic leukemia.

This clone is termed medium-sized (0.01 to 0.1%). V is TRBV28 and J is TRBJ2-7; a weak D match, TRBD1 (6 bases). The V gene lost 5 bases and the J gene lost 3 bases, with 8 bases spanning the gap. The CDR3 extends over 12 amino acids. From germline, CDR1 is MDHEN and CDR2 SYDVKM. In DNA form, the CDR3 reads TGTGCCAGCAGTCCGGACAGCTACGAGCAGTACTTC. It is translated as CASSPDSYEQYF. The full variable domain, with the rest looked up from reference TRBV28 and TRBJ2-7, is DVKVTQSSRYLVKRTGEKVFLECVQDMDHENMFWYRQDPGLGLRLIYFSYDVKMKEKGDIPEGYSVSREKKERFSLILESASTNQTSMYLCASSPDSYEQYFGPGTRLTVT.

The chain combines TRBV11-2 with TRBJ1-2; D call uncertain. CDR1 and CDR2 (germline): SGHAT, FQNNGV. V lost 0 bases to trimming and J lost 8 bases, with 10 bases between them. The CDR3 contains 13 residues. For the CDR3, the DNA is TGTGCCAGCAGCTTAGATCAGAGTGTGGGCTACACCTTC. As protein: CASSLDQSVGYTF.

This clone turned up a few times. The chain is built from TRBV5-1 and TRBJ1-5; TRBD1 might be the D (5 bases). Trimming shortened V by 0 bases and J by 7 bases, and 11 bases separated the two germline ends. The V gene's germline CDR1 is SGHRS and CDR2 YFSETQ. CDR3 length: 14 amino acids. The chain's CDR3 is CASSLDGGGQPQHF. The CDR3 nucleotides read TGCGCCAGCAGCTTGGATGGGGGTGGACAGCCCCAGCATTTT.

The chain has TRBV7-6 and TRBJ2-7, with 10 positions matching TRBD2. This CDR3 comprises 14 residues. J lost 5 bases, V lost 4 bases, and 5 bases had no gene match. Germline V gives CDR1 SGHVS, CDR2 FNYEAQ. The CDR3 loop reads CASSSRTSGNEQYF. As DNA, the CDR3 is TGTGCCAGCAGCTCCCGGACTAGCGGCAACGAGCAGTACTTC.

The chain couples TRBV11-3 to TRBJ1-1; 7 bases map to TRBD1. Germline V gives CDR1 SGHNT, CDR2 YENEEA. V lost 3 bases to trimming and J lost 4 bases; unmatched junction nucleotides: 11. The CDR3 consists of 16 residues. CDR3 residues: CASSFSAGGLSTEAFF. The CDR3 DNA is TGTGCCAGCAGCTTTTCCGCAGGGGGTCTAAGCACTGAAGCTTTCTTT.

For the CDR3, the DNA is TGTGCCAGCAGTAGGGACGGAAGCTCCTACAATGAGCAGTTCTTC. Its translation is CASSRDGSSYNEQFF. The chain links TRBV27 to TRBJ2-1; perhaps D is TRBD1 or TRBD2 (5 bases each). V was cut by 5 bases and J by 0 bases, with 11 bases left in between. CDR1 and CDR2 from the germline V gene are MNHEY and SMNVEV (reference sequence). The CDR3 is 15 amino acids.

The J gene is TRBJ1-5, the V gene TRBV5-1; unclear D gene. The V gene's germline CDR1 is SGHRS and CDR2 YFSETQ. This CDR3 has 15 residues. Trimming left V 0 bases short and J 4 bases short, with 11 bases between. The CDR3 DNA reads TGCGCCAGCAGCTTGGCCTCCGGATTAAATCAGCCCCAGCATTTT. Translated, it gives CASSLASGLNQPQHF.

The chain combines TRBV28 with TRBJ2-2; 7 bases are shared with TRBD1. In germline, CDR1 is MDHEN, CDR2 SYDVKM. The CDR3 contains 14 residues. After removal of 4 bases from V and 4 bases from J, the junction contained 3 bases not matched to a gene. The DNA of the CDR3 is TGTGCCAGCAGTTCGGGACAGCTCACCGGGGAGCTGTTTTTT. As protein: CASSSGQLTGELFF.

The chain employs TRBV2 and TRBJ1-2; TRBD1 agrees at 7 bases. CDR3 length: 14 amino acids. Trimming cost V 7 bases and J 0 bases; bases outside gene matches: 5. Germline V CDR1 and CDR2: SNHLY, FYNNEI. The CDR3 protein is CASKQGDSNYGYTF. In DNA, the CDR3 is TGTGCCAGCAAGCAGGGGGACTCTAACTATGGCTACACCTTC.

This chain links TRBV11-2 with TRBJ2-7, with 11 bases that match TRBD2. There are 15 residues in the CDR3. Germline assignment: CDR1 SGHAT and CDR2 FQNNGV. Trimming removed 4 bases from V and 6 bases from J; junction bases left unmatched: 8. The CDR3 DNA sequence: TGTGCCAGCAGCTGGGATACTAGCGGGGGCCGCGAGCAGTACTTC. Protein: CASSWDTSGGREQYF.

The V gene is TRBV11-2, the J gene TRBJ2-3; 15 nucleotides agree with TRBD2. The CDR3 is 17 residues long. Looked up from germline, CDR1 is SGHAT and CDR2 is FQNNGV. V was pared by 5 bases and J by 3 bases, with 6 bases of the junction left unmatched. CDR3 sequence reads: CASSPGLAGGRTDTQYF. CDR3 sequence (DNA): TGTGCCAGCAGCCCCGGACTAGCGGGGGGGCGTACAGATACGCAGTATTTT. Based on the CDR3 plus reference TRBV11-2 and TRBJ2-3, the full variable domain is EAGVAQSPRYKIIEKRQSVAFWCNPISGHATLYWYQQILGQGPKLLIQFQNNGVVDDSQLPKDRFSAERLKGVDSTLKIQPAKLEDSAVYLCASSPGLAGGRTDTQYFGPGTRLTVL.

The genes are TRBV9 and TRBJ1-1; 7 bases agree with TRBD1. Germline V gene data show CDR1 as SGDLS and CDR2 as YYNGEE. The CDR3 covers 14 residues. The junction had 6 bases not matched to a gene; V was cut back by 4 bases and J by 3 bases. The CDR3 coding sequence is TGTGCCAGCAGCTTCATAACAGGGGACACTGAAGCTTTCTTT. This codes for CASSFITGDTEAFF.

V gene TRBV10-2 combines with J gene TRBJ2-2; possibly TRBD1 or TRBD2 for D (6 bases each). Germline V gives CDR1 WSHSY, CDR2 SAAADI. The CDR3 covers 15 residues. V was pared by 7 bases and J by 6 bases, with 18 bases between. CDR3 DNA: TGCGCCAGCAACACTCTGGGGGGCGCGCCCGGGGAGCTGTTTTTT. This translates into CASNTLGGAPGELFF.

CDR3 bases: TGCGCCAGCAGAAAGTACTCTGGAAACACCATATATTTT. It yields the protein CASRKYSGNTIYF. The V gene is TRBV5-1, the J gene TRBJ1-3, with no clear D. The germline V gene encodes CDR1 SGHRS and CDR2 YFSETQ. The V end lost 5 bases, the J end lost 0 bases, and 6 bases lay between the germline ends. The CDR3 contains 13 residues.

The chain joins TRBV7-9 to TRBJ1-2; a possible D gene is TRBD1 (6 bases). CDR1 is SEHNR, CDR2 FQNEAQ, per germline (reference sequence). CDR3 length: 16 amino acids. V shed 4 bases and J shed 4 bases, with 19 bases lying between them. The CDR3 loop is CASSSQGRIQGYGYTF. The CDR3 bases are TGTGCCAGCAGCTCGCAAGGCCGCATACAGGGCTATGGCTACACCTTC. The full variable domain, in which reference TRBV7-9 and TRBJ1-2 provide the parts outside the CDR3, is DTGVSQNPRHKITKRGQNVTFRCDPISEHNRLYWYRQTLGQGPEFLTYFQNEAQLEKSRLLSDRFSAERPKGSFSTLEIQRTEQGDSAMYLCASSSQGRIQGYGYTFGSGTRLTVV.

The rearrangement uses TRBV6-1 and TRBJ1-2; 9 positions agree with TRBD1. V shed 4 bases, J shed 4 bases, and the junction held 10 bases outside the gene matches. Per the germline V gene, CDR1 is MNHNS and CDR2 is SASEGT. CDR3 size: 16 residues. The CDR3 sequence: CASSGGTGRGGYGYTF. CDR3 DNA: TGTGCCAGCAGTGGCGGGACAGGGAGGGGAGGCTATGGCTACACCTTC.

V is TRBV13 and J is TRBJ2-1, with 13 bases that match TRBD2. V lost 4 bases and J lost 3; bases outside the gene matches: 9. The CDR3 is 18 amino acids. CDR1 and CDR2 (germline): PRHDT, FYEKMQ (reference sequence). The CDR3 here is CASSSRTSGGLYYNEQFF. CDR3 bases: TGTGCCAGCAGCTCACGGACTAGCGGGGGACTTTACTACAATGAGCAGTTCTTC. The whole variable domain, filled in from reference TRBV13 and TRBJ2-1, reads AAGVIQSPRHLIKEKRETATLKCYPIPRHDTVYWYQQGPGQDPQFLISFYEKMQSDKGSIPDRFSAQQFSDYHSELNMSSLELGDSALYFCASSSRTSGGLYYNEQFFGPGTRLTVL.